The table lists the clone carrying this T cell receptor beta chain with a few counts. Its matching antigen is unknown. The entry originates in a study of cytomegalovirus exposure and HLA in healthy donors. V was trimmed by 5 bases and J by 8 bases, leaving 18 bases between them. CDR3 length equals 14 residues. Germline assignment: CDR1 SNHLY and CDR2 FYNNEI. Study outcomes and limitations: Within an earlier analysis, most TCR beta V segments proved productive either about 90% or about 30% of the time. Both high specificity and high sensitivity reportedly marked the classifier's diagnosis of cytomegalovirus status. Across all donors, roughly uniform sequencing depth was an assumption of the presence/absence analyses.

PCR primers comprised 60 Vbeta and 13 Jbeta primers. Under the authors' procedure: A later analysis tallied 65 million to 85 million unique TCR beta chains, around 10 million of them shared. This table comes from immunoSEQ multiplex PCR, and its TCRdb copy is limited to in-frame clones, with some not included. V, J and clone size derive from that table, while D and trimming were established from the DNA sequence. Of 100,000 to 150,000 clones listed, over 60% are singletons. This TCR came from a woman aged 60-75 years in good health and CMV-seropositive. The sequencing sample was made of PBMCs. This chain connects TRBV2 to TRBJ1-2, with D possibly matching TRBD1 (5 bases). In nucleotides, the CDR3 is TGTGCCAGCAGTCCAATCAAGGGGACTCCAGGCTACACCTTC. Its translation: CASSPIKGTPGYTF. The whole variable domain, remainder taken from reference TRBV2 and TRBJ1-2, is EPEVTQTPSHQVTQMGQEVILRCVPISNHLYFYWYRQILGQKVEFLVSFYNNEISEKSEIFDDQFSVERPDGSNFTLKIRSTKLEDSAMYFCASSPIKGTPGYTFGSGTRLTVV.